The 15 T cell receptor beta chains reported below all come from one sample, sequenced in a study of blood T cell repertoires in COVID-19. The protocol was immunoSEQ multiplex PCR, while the TCRdb copy is restricted to in-frame clones and leaves out a portion. The top ten clones hold less than 9.5% of a sample with 540,000 or so clones, 85% to 90% of them seen once. The sample comprised peripheral blood. The origin of the receptors is a woman in her forties or fifties with COVID-19, enrolled during active disease.

V usage is TRBV4-2 and J usage is TRBJ2-3; 8 bases match TRBD2. The CDR3 sequence is 18 residues long. Losses at the gene ends were 1 base for V and 2 bases for J; bases not matched to a gene: 11. Looked up from germline, CDR1 is LGHNA and CDR2 is YNFKEQ. CDR3 in amino acids: CASSQAREAGDLTDTQYF. The CDR3 DNA sequence: TGTGCCAGCAGCCAAGCTCGGGAAGCGGGGGACCTCACAGATACGCAGTATTTT.

The chain uses TRBV4-1 and TRBJ2-2, with 9 bases fitting TRBD1. V gave up 0 bases and J gave up 2 bases; unmatched junction bases: 4. Germline V lookup: CDR1 MGHRA, CDR2 YSYEKL. The CDR3 is made up of 17 amino acids. Here the CDR3 DNA reads TGCGCCAGCAGCCAAGAGCCACAGGGGGCCAACACCGGGGAGCTGTTTTTT. Translated, it gives CASSQEPQGANTGELFF.

The rearrangement joins TRBV10-2 to TRBJ2-3; 14 positions agree with TRBD2. The V and J ends lost 3 bases and 0 bases, in that order; junction bases with no gene match: 11. The CDR3 sequence is 20 residues long. CDR1 is WSHSY and CDR2 is SAAADI in the germline V gene. CDR3 region: CASSDLAGTSGGLSTDTQYF. CDR3 nucleotide sequence: TGCGCCAGCAGTGACCTTGCCGGGACTAGCGGGGGCCTTAGCACAGATACGCAGTATTTT.

The CDR3 DNA reads as TGTGCCGGAGCTAGCGGGGGCCTCACAGATACGCAGTATTTT. It translates to CAGASGGLTDTQYF. The V gene is TRBV10-3, the J gene TRBJ2-3, with TRBD2 identical over 10 bases. Per the germline V gene, CDR1 is ENHRY and CDR2 is SYGVKD. The CDR3 extends over 14 amino acids. V shed 11 bases and J 2 bases; nucleotides not matched to a gene: 7.

The chain combines TRBV12-1 with TRBJ2-1; TRBD2 is the table's D call, not checked against the DNA. TRBV12-1 is given as a pseudogene. The CDR3 covers 13 residues. CDR3 amino acids: CASSSGLAHEQFF. The CDR3 nucleotides read TGTGCCAGCAGCTCCGGACTAGCGCATGAGCAGTTCTTC.

This chain uses TRBV5-1 with TRBJ1-2; D is uncertain. CDR1 is SGHRS and CDR2 is YFSETQ in the germline V gene. The CDR3 runs to 15 residues. V was clipped by 0 bases and J by 1 base, with 10 bases between them. The CDR3 sequence is CASSLERASNYGYTF. The CDR3 DNA reads TGCGCCAGCAGCTTGGAAAGAGCTAGTAACTATGGCTACACCTTC.

This clone came up a few times. The rearrangement links TRBV2 to TRBJ1-5; D is perhaps TRBD1 (5 bases). This CDR3 region has 15 residues. The V gene's germline CDR1 is SNHLY and CDR2 FYNNEI. The V gene lost 2 bases and the J gene lost 1 base, with 9 bases spanning the gap. The CDR3 bases are TGTGCCAGCAGTGAAAACAGGCAGAGCAATCAGCCCCAGCATTTT. It specifies CASSENRQSNQPQHF.

This clone was seen a single time. Written as DNA, the CDR3 is TGTGCCAGCAGCCCGGGACAGGGGAGCACTGAAGCTTTCTTT. Residues: CASSPGQGSTEAFF. The V and J genes are TRBV5-4 and TRBJ1-1; TRBD1 matches at 10 bases. The CDR3 covers 14 residues. The ends lost 4 bases at V and 4 bases at J; junction bases unmatched: 4. CDR1 SGHNT and CDR2 YYREEE come from the germline V gene (reference sequence).

CDR3 in DNA: TGTGCCTGGAGTAAGGGGGCAGCCACCAGCACAGATACGCAGTATTTT. Its translation is CAWSKGAATSTDTQYF. This rearrangement joins TRBV30 to TRBJ2-3, with 7 nucleotides matching TRBD1. CDR1 is GTSNPN and CDR2 is SVGIG in the germline V gene (reference sequence). Trimming cost V 2 bases and J 0 bases; bases outside gene matches: 8. The CDR3 covers 16 residues.

The V gene is TRBV9, the J gene TRBJ1-3; 11 positions match TRBD1. The CDR3 runs 15 residues. Germline values: CDR1 SGDLS, CDR2 YYNGEE. V lost 8 bases, J lost 0 bases, and 4 bases stayed unmatched. CDR3: CARRDRGVSGNTIYF. The CDR3 region has the DNA TGTGCCAGGCGGGACAGGGGGGTCTCTGGAAACACCATATATTTT.

The rearrangement links TRBV6-1 to TRBJ2-2, with 7 nucleotides matching TRBD1. CDR3 size: 14 residues. J was trimmed by 6 bases and V by 2 bases; bases with no gene match: 3. CDR1 and CDR2 from the germline V gene are MNHNS and SASEGT. The CDR3 DNA reads as TGTGCCAGCAGTGAAAGCCAGGGGGCCGGGGAGCTGTTTTTT. Translating gives CASSESQGAGELFF.

V usage is TRBV9 and J usage is TRBJ1-2; TRBD1 is a possible D gene (5 bases). Looked up from germline, CDR1 is SGDLS and CDR2 is YYNGEE. The CDR3 sequence is 14 residues long. V was pared by 0 bases and J by 8 bases, with 14 bases between. For the CDR3, the DNA is TGTGCCAGCAGCGTAGCTACGGGGGAAGAAGGCTACACCTTC. Its protein product is CASSVATGEEGYTF. Full variable domain (outside the CDR3, taken from reference TRBV9 and TRBJ1-2): DSGVTQTPKHLITATGQRVTLRCSPRSGDLSVYWYQQSLDQGLQFLIQYYNGEERAKGNILERFSAQQFPDLHSELNLSSLELGDSALYFCASSVATGEEGYTFGSGTRLTVV.

The gene calls are TRBV19 and TRBJ2-3; the D gene is possibly TRBD2 (7 bases). Trimming pared 3 bases from V and 2 bases from J, leaving 18 bases between. The CDR3 contains 17 residues. Germline V CDR1 and CDR2: LNHDA, SQIVND (reference sequence). In DNA, the CDR3 is TGTGCCAGTAGTATCGACACTGCGGGGGCCGCCACAGATACGCAGTATTTT. Translating gives CASSIDTAGAATDTQYF.

This rearrangement joins TRBV2 to TRBJ2-7; D gene uncertain. V lost 3 bases and J lost 0, with 12 bases in between. The V gene's germline CDR1 is SNHLY and CDR2 FYNNEI. This CDR3 region has 15 residues. CDR3 protein: CASSDSTGSSYEQYF. The CDR3 DNA sequence: TGTGCCAGCAGTGATAGTACCGGTAGCTCCTACGAGCAGTACTTC.

This clone was counted a single time. The chain carries TRBV28 and TRBJ1-1; 8 bases fit TRBD1. Germline V gene sequence: CDR1 MDHEN, CDR2 SYDVKM. V lost 6 bases, J lost 1 base, and 10 bases stayed unmatched. The CDR3 extends over 16 amino acids. CDR3 nucleotides: TGTGCCAGCAGCCAACACAGGGGGGCCTCGAACACTGAAGCTTTCTTT. As protein: CASSQHRGASNTEAFF.